This record looks at one T cell receptor beta chain sequence and its context. Its target is not known. Sequencing was performed with immunoSEQ multiplex PCR; in TCRdb, only in-frame clones are kept and a portion is missing. The sample consists of 90,000 or so clones, less than 85% of them appearing once. CDR1 SGHRS and CDR2 YFSETQ come from the germline V gene. J gave up 0 bases and V 4 bases, and 28 bases lay outside the gene matches. The CDR3 extends over 23 amino acids. The data were taken from a study of cytomegalovirus exposure and HLA in healthy donors. Study conclusions and caveats: Researchers catalogued under 200 TCR beta chains as cytomegalovirus-associated.

The V gene is TRBV5-1, the J gene TRBJ1-5; TRBD1 agrees at 7 bases. This TCR came from a man in his late teens or twenties in good health and CMV-seropositive. Sequenced input: PBMCs. The CDR3 reads CASSPTNVTGEDRLQFSNQPQHF. CDR3 DNA: TGCGCCAGCAGCCCTACGAATGTCACGGGGGAGGACAGGTTGCAATTTAGCAATCAGCCCCAGCATTTT.